The TCR beta chain described here comes from a study of T cell responses to AZD1222 COVID-19 vaccine. Findings and limits, study-wide: Baseline testing showed seropositivity in only six AZD1222 recipients. Females made up more of the donors, who were largely white British, and clonal diversity may have come out too low.

Germline CDR1 SGHNT, CDR2 YYREEE (reference sequence). The junction had 9 bases not matched to a gene; V was cut back by 4 bases and J by 9 bases. There are 15 residues in the CDR3. About this clone: The antigen remains undetermined.

Assay used: immunoSEQ multiplex PCR; TCRdb lists only in-frame clones, some missing. The profile shows approximately 150,000 clones, roughly nine tenths of them singletons. The TCR comes from an adult in good health. The chain is built from TRBV5-4 and TRBJ2-5; TRBD2 matches at 13 bases. Source: peripheral blood, taken on day 0 of AZD1222 vaccination. CDR3 sequence (DNA): TGTGCCAGCAGCGTGGGACTAGCGGGGTCGGGGGCCCAGTACTTC. It yields the protein CASSVGLAGSGAQYF.